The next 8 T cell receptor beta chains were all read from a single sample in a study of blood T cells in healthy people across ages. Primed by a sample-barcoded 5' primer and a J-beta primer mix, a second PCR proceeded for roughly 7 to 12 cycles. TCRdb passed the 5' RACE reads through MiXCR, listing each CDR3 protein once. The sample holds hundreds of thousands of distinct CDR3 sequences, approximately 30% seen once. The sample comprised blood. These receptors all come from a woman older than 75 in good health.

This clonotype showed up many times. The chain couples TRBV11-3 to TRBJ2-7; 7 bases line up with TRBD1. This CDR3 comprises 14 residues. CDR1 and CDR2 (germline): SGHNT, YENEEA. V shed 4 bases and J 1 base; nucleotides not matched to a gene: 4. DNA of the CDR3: TGTGCCAGCAGCTCCGGACAGGCTTCCTACGAGCAGTACTTC. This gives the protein CASSSGQASYEQYF. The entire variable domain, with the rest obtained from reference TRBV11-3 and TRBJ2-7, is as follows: EAGVVQSPRYKIIEKKQPVAFWCNPISGHNTLYWYLQNLGQGPELLIRYENEEAVDDSQLPKDRFSAERLKGVDSTLKIQPAELGDSAVYLCASSSGQASYEQYFGPGTRLTVT.

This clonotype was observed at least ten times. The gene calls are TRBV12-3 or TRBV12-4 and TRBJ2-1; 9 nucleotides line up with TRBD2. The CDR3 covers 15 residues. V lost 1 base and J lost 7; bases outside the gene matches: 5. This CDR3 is CASSLEGLASNEQFF. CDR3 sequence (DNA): TGTGCCAGCAGTTTAGAGGGACTAGCTTCAAATGAGCAGTTCTTC.

CDR3 protein: CASSLQGWRGEQFF. The CDR3 region has the DNA TGTGCCAGCAGCTTGCAGGGGTGGAGGGGTGAGCAGTTCTTC. The genes are TRBV5-6 and TRBJ2-1; D is perhaps TRBD1 or TRBD2 (6 bases each). This CDR3 region has 14 residues. Trimming cost V 1 base and J 9 bases, with 14 bases left between them. In germline, CDR1 is SGHDT, CDR2 YYEEEE. Filled out from reference TRBV5-6 and TRBJ2-1, the complete variable domain reads DAGVTQSPTHLIKTRGQQVTLRCSPKSGHDTVSWYQQALGQGPQFIFQYYEEEERQRGNFPDRFSGHQFPNYSSELNVNALLLGDSALYLCASSLQGWRGEQFFGPGTRLTVL.

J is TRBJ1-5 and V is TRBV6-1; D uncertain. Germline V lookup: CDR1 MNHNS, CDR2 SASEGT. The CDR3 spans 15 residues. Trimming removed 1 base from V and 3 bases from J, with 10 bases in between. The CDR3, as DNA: TGTGCCAGCAGTGAAGGAGTCAGCGACAATCAGCCCCAGCATTTT. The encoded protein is CASSEGVSDNQPQHF.

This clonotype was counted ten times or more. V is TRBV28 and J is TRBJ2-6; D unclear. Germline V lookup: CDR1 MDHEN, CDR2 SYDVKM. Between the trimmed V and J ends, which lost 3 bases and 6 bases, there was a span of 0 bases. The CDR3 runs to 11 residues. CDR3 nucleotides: TGTGCCAGCAGTTTGGCCAACGTCCTGACTTTC. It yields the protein CASSLANVLTF.

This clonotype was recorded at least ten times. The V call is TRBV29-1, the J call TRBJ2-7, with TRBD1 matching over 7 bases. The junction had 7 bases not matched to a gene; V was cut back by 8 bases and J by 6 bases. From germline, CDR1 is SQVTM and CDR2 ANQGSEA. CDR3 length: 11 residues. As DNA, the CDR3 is TGCAGCACCGGGACAGCGGCCGAGCAGTACTTC. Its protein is CSTGTAAEQYF.

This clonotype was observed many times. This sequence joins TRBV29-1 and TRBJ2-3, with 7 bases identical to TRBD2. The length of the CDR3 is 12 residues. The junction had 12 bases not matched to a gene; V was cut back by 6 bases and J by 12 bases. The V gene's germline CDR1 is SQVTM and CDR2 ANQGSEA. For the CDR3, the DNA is TGCAGCGTCCTGAACCCGGCTAGCGGACAGTATTTT. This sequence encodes CSVLNPASGQYF.

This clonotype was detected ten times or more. The CDR3 DNA is TGTGCCAGCAGCTTTATATCAGTACAAGAGACCCAGTACTTC. Its translation: CASSFISVQETQYF. The rearrangement joins TRBV7-2 to TRBJ2-5; D not resolved. V was shortened by 3 bases and J by 2 bases, with 10 bases between the two germline ends. Germline V CDR1 and CDR2: SGHTA, FQGNSA. The CDR3 runs to 14 residues.